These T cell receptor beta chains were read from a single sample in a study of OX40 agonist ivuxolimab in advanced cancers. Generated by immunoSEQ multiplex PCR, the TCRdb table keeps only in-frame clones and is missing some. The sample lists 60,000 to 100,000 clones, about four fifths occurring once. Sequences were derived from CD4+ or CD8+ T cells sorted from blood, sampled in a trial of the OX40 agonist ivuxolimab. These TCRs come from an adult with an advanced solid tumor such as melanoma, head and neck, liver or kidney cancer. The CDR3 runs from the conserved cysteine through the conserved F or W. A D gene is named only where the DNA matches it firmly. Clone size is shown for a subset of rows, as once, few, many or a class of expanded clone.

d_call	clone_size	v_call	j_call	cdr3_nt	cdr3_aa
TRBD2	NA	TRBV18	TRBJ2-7	TGTGCCAGCTCACCGCAAATACTAGCGGGTAGCTCCTACGAGCAGTACTTC	CASSPQILAGSSYEQYF
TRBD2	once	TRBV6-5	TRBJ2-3	TGTGCCAGCAGGCGGGGGGCTAGCGCAGATACGCAGTATTTT	CASRRGASADTQYF
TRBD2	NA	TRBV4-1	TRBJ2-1	TGCGCCAGCAGGACGTTTGCGGGAGTAGTATTCGATGAGCAGTTCTTC	CASRTFAGVVFDEQFF
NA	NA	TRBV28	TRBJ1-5	TGTGCCAGCAGTTTCGCGGGACACAGCAATCAGCCCCAGCATTTT	CASSFAGHSNQPQHF
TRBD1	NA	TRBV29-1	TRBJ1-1	TGCAGCGTCCCGGGACAGATAATGAACACTGAAGCTTTCTTT	CSVPGQIMNTEAFF
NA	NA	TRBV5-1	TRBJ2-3	TGCGCCAGCAGCCGAATCCTAGGCGATACGCAGTATTTT	CASSRILGDTQYF
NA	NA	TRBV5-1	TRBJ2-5	TGCGCCAGCACCTCACAGGGAAAGCAAGAGACCCAGTACTTC	CASTSQGKQETQYF
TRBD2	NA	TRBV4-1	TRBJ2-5	TGCGCCAGCAGCCAAACACTAGCGGGGGGGGAGACCCAGTACTTC	CASSQTLAGGETQYF
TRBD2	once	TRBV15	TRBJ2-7	TGTGCCACAACCGCAGACTTGGGGCGGGAGAAAACCTACGAGCAGTACTTC	CATTADLGREKTYEQYF
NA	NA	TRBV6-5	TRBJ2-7	TGTGCCAGCAGTGGACACTACGAGCAGTACTTC	CASSGHYEQYF
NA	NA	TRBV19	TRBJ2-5	TGTGCCAGTAGCCGGGACCGACGGACCCAAGAGACCCAGTACTTC	CASSRDRRTQETQYF
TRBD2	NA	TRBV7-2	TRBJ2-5	TGTGCCAGCAGCTACTTCTGGCGGGGGGTTCAAGAGACCCAGTACTTC	CASSYFWRGVQETQYF
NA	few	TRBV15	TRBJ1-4	TGTGCCACCAGCAGAGCGGGCACTAATGAAAAACTGTTTTTT	CATSRAGTNEKLFF
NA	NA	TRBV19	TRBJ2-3	TGTGCCAGTAGTACCTTGGACAGTACCACAGATACGCAGTATTTT	CASSTLDSTTDTQYF
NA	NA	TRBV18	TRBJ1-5	TGTGCCAGCTCACGGGACTTAAATCAGCCCCAGCATTTT	CASSRDLNQPQHF
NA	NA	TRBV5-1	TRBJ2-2	TGCGCCAGCATGGGGGAGCTGTTTTTT	CASMGELFF
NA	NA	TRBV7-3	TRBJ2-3	TGTGCCAGCAGCTTAACCTACTCTAGCACAGATACGCAGTATTTT	CASSLTYSSTDTQYF
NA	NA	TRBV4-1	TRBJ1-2	TGCGCCAGCAGCCAAGTGGGCAGGGGCGACTATGGCTACACCTTC	CASSQVGRGDYGYTF
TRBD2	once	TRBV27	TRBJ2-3	TGTGCCAGCAGATTAGCGGGGACCACAGATACGCAGTATTTT	CASRLAGTTDTQYF
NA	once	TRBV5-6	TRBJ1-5	TGTGCCAGCAGCTCCGACAGACAGCCCTATCAGCCCCAGCATTTT	CASSSDRQPYQPQHF
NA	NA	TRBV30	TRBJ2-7	TGTGCCTGGAGTGTCAAGTCCGGCGTCTACGAGCAGTACTTC	CAWSVKSGVYEQYF
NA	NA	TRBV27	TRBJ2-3	TGTGCCAGCAGTTTTAGGGTCACAGATACGCAGTATTTT	CASSFRVTDTQYF
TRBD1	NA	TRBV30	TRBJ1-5	TGTGCCTGGAGTGTACGGCAGGGGGAACATCAGCCCCAGCATTTT	CAWSVRQGEHQPQHF
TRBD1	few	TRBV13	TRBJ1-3	TGTGCCAGCAGCCCGAAGGAGGACAGGACCATTTTGGGAAACACCATATATTTT	CASSPKEDRTILGNTIYF
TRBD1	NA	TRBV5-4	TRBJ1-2	TGTGCCAGCAGGCGTCCGGGACAGGGTGATGGCTACACCTTC	CASRRPGQGDGYTF
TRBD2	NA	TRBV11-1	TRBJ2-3	TGTGCCAGCAGCTTATGGACTAGCGGGAGGAGTGCAGATACGCAGTATTTT	CASSLWTSGRSADTQYF
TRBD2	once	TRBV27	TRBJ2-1	TGTGCCAGCAGTCATTACATCCTAGCGGGAGGGAGCTCCTACAATGAGCAGTTCTTC	CASSHYILAGGSSYNEQFF
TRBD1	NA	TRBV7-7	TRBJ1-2	TGTGCTAGCAGCTCTAGGACAGGGGGTCGTGGCTACACCTTC	CASSSRTGGRGYTF
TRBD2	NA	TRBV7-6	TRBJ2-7	TGTGCCAGCAGCCCAGTAGCGGGCCCCTACGAGCAGTACTTC	CASSPVAGPYEQYF
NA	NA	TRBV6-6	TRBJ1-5	TGTGCCAGCAGTTACGGCCCTCTGACGGGGCAGCCCCAGCATTTT	CASSYGPLTGQPQHF
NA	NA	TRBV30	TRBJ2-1	TGTGCCTGGAGTCTGTGGGATGAGCAGTTCTTC	CAWSLWDEQFF
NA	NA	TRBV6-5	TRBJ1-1	TGTGCCAGCAGTCGGAGGGGGGGGAACACTGAAGCTTTCTTT	CASSRRGGNTEAFF
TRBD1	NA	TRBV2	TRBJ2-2	TGTGCCAGCAGTGAACCGGTCAGTGGGACAGCGAACACCGGGGAGCTGTTTTTT	CASSEPVSGTANTGELFF
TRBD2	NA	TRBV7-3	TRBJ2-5	TGTGCCAGCAGCCAGACAGCGGGAGGGCCTCGGGAGACCCAGTACTTC	CASSQTAGGPRETQYF
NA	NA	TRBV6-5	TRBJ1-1	TGTGCCAGCAGGACCGGGACACTAAACACTGAAGCTTTCTTT	CASRTGTLNTEAFF
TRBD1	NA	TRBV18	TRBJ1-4	TGTGCCAGCTCACAGGGGGCTGCGGAAAAACTGTTTTTT	CASSQGAAEKLFF
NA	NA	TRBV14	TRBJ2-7	TGTGCCAGCAGCCACCCCCCGGGGATGGGGCCTTCCTACGAGCAGTACTTC	CASSHPPGMGPSYEQYF
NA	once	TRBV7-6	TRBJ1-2	TGTGCCAGCAGCTTAGCGCCGGGGGGTGGCTACACCTTC	CASSLAPGGGYTF
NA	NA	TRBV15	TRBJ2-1	TGTGCCACCAGCACCGGGTCATATGGGGCTTTAGGCAATGAGCAGTTCTTC	CATSTGSYGALGNEQFF
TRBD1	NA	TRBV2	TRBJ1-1	TGTGCCAGCAGGCGGGACAGGTTGAACACTGAAGCTTTCTTT	CASRRDRLNTEAFF
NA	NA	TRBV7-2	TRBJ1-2	TGTGCCAGCAGACCCGATCGGGTGGGAGGCTACACCTTC	CASRPDRVGGYTF
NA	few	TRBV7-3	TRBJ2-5	TGTGCCAGCAGCTCGCCGAATTATCCCCAGTACTTC	CASSSPNYPQYF
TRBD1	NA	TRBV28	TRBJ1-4	TGTGCCAGCAGTCCGGGACAGGGAGCCGAAAAACTGTTTTTT	CASSPGQGAEKLFF
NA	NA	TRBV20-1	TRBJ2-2	TGCAGTGCTATGGAGCTCGGGGAGCTGTTTTTT	CSAMELGELFF
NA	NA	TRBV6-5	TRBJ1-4	TGTGCCAGCAGCGATAACCGTGCAACTAATGAAAAACTGTTTTTT	CASSDNRATNEKLFF
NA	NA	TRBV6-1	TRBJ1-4	TGTGCCAGCAGTGAAAAGATCGAAAAACTGTTTTTT	CASSEKIEKLFF
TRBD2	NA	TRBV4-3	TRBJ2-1	TGCGCCAGCAGCCAGCTAGCGGGGGCAAACTCCTACAATGAGCAGTTCTTC	CASSQLAGANSYNEQFF
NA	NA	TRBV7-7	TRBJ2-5	TGTGCCAGCAGTTTGTCACAGGGAGAGACCCAGTACTTC	CASSLSQGETQYF
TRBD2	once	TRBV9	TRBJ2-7	TGTGCCAGCAGCGTAGGGGTCCCGGGGGGCTACGAGCAGTACTTC	CASSVGVPGGYEQYF
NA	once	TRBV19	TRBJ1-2	TGTGCCAGTACGGACCGAGCCCATAACTATGGCTACACCTTC	CASTDRAHNYGYTF
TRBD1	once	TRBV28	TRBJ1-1	TGTGCCAGCAGTCCCCGGACAGGATGGTACACTGAAGCTTTCTTT	CASSPRTGWYTEAFF
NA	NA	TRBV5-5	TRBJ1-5	TGTGCCAGCAGCACCAGACGTAGCAATCAGCCCCAGCATTTT	CASSTRRSNQPQHF
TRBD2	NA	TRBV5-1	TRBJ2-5	TGCGCCAGCAGCAAGACTAGCCCGGAAGAGACCCAGTACTTC	CASSKTSPEETQYF
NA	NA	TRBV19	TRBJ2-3	TGTGCCAGTAGTACGGTAGTGTCAGGTGGGGATACGCAGTATTTT	CASSTVVSGGDTQYF
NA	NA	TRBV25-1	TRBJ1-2	TGTGCCAGCAGTGAGTTTAGCAGGGGCTTAGGAGGCTACACCTTC	CASSEFSRGLGGYTF
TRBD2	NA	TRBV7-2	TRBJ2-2	TGTGCCAGCAGCTTAATGACTAGCGGAACCGGGGAGCTGTTTTTT	CASSLMTSGTGELFF
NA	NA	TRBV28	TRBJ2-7	TGTGCCAGTAATGACTGGTACGAGCAGTACTTC	CASNDWYEQYF
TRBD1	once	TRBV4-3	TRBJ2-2	TGCGCCAGCAGCCGACAGGGCGGGGAGCTGTTTTTT	CASSRQGGELFF